The 23 T cell receptor beta chains presented below share a single source sample, sequenced in a study of CD8 T cells in cerebrospinal fluid in Alzheimer's disease. TCRdb reprocessed the 10x single-cell sequencing reads, with one entry per CDR3 protein and no DNA. The sample totals approximately 730 distinct CDR3 sequences. Sequenced: cerebrospinal fluid. The receptors were sampled from a human donor with Alzheimer's disease.

Its frequency marks this clonotype as medium-sized. The J gene is TRBJ1-2, the V gene TRBV5-4. This CDR3 is 12 amino acids long. Germline V gene data show CDR1 as SGHNT and CDR2 as YYREEE (reference sequence). CDR3: CASSLAAGGYTF.

This clonotype shows up as medium-sized by frequency. V gene TRBV30 combines with J gene TRBJ1-1. The CDR3 loop spans 11 amino acids. Germline CDR1 GTSNPN, CDR2 SVGIG (reference sequence). The CDR3 reads CAWSEQGEAFF. The whole variable domain, filled in from reference TRBV30 and TRBJ1-1, reads SQTIHQWPATLVQPVGSPLSLECTVEGTSNPNLYWYRQAAGRGLQLLFYSVGIGQISSEVPQNLSASRPQDRQFILSSKKLLLSDSGFYLCAWSEQGEAFFGQGTRLTVV.

This clonotype shows up as large by frequency. The chain combines TRBV7-6 with TRBJ2-2; the TCRdb call, TRBD2, lacks DNA for checking. Germline CDR1 and CDR2: SGHVS and FNYEAQ. CDR3 size: 16 residues. The chain's CDR3 is CASSRQLAGGAGELFF.

This clonotype counts as medium-sized by frequency. This chain links TRBV7-2 with TRBJ2-2; TCRdb's D call, TRBD1, is unchecked because there is no DNA. The CDR3 totals 14 residues. From germline, CDR1 is SGHTA and CDR2 FQGNSA. The CDR3: CASSWGRDTGELFF.

By frequency, this clonotype is medium-sized. CDR3 protein: CAMGGRGPNEQFF. The V call is TRBV10-3, the J call TRBJ2-1; TCRdb gives TRBD1 as the D gene, but with no DNA this cannot be confirmed. The CDR3 contains 13 residues. The germline gives CDR1 ENHRY, CDR2 SYGVKD.

This clonotype shows up as large by frequency. The chain combines TRBV20-1 with TRBJ1-1; the TRBD1 assignment by TCRdb is unverifiable without DNA. In germline, CDR1 is DFQATT, CDR2 SNEGSKA (reference sequence). The CDR3 consists of 14 residues. The CDR3 loop is CSAKTGGADTEAFF.

V is TRBV7-9 and J is TRBJ2-3. The CDR3 totals 12 residues. Germline assignment: CDR1 SEHNR and CDR2 FQNEAQ (reference sequence). Here the CDR3 reads CASSFPAGTQYF.

The chain couples TRBV20-1 to TRBJ1-1. CDR1 and CDR2 (germline): DFQATT, SNEGSKA (reference sequence). This CDR3 contains 13 residues. CDR3 protein: CSARQRMNTEAFF.

The chain carries TRBV6-1 and TRBJ1-1. The CDR3 is 12 amino acids. CDR1 and CDR2 from the germline V gene are MNHNS and SASEGT. CDR3 sequence reads: CASSYVDTEAFF.

This rearrangement joins TRBV30 to TRBJ2-5. The CDR3 runs 13 residues. Germline CDR1 and CDR2: GTSNPN and SVGIG (reference sequence). CDR3 in amino acids: CAWSGGMQETQYF.

This clonotype shows up as large by frequency. This sequence joins TRBV4-3 and TRBJ2-1. The CDR3 runs 16 residues. The germline V gene encodes CDR1 LGHNA and CDR2 YSLEER. The CDR3 loop is CASSQDWLAGHNEQFF.

According to its frequency, this clonotype is medium-sized (0.01 to 0.1%). V and J are TRBV28 and TRBJ2-5; the D gene TCRdb calls, TRBD1, cannot be checked with no DNA. This CDR3 is built from 16 residues. In germline, CDR1 is MDHEN, CDR2 SYDVKM. The CDR3 region is CASSLWGGRSQETQYF.

CDR3 in amino acids: CASTEGGRGGQETQYF. The V and J genes are TRBV2 and TRBJ2-5; TCRdb names TRBD1, which stays unverified in the absence of DNA. CDR3 length: 16 residues. CDR1 SNHLY and CDR2 FYNNEI come from the germline V gene.

The chain couples TRBV19 to TRBJ2-4; the D call of TRBD2 rests on TCRdb alone, since no DNA is present to check it. Germline values: CDR1 LNHDA, CDR2 SQIVND (reference sequence). The CDR3 loop spans 20 amino acids. CDR3 region: CASSIGWTSGRAGAKNIQYF.

According to its frequency, this clonotype is medium-sized. The chain combines TRBV19 with TRBJ2-4; without DNA, the TCRdb call of TRBD1 cannot be checked. This CDR3 spans 14 amino acids. Germline lookup yields CDR1 LNHDA and CDR2 SQIVND (reference sequence). CDR3 amino acids: CASTRDTIGNIQYF.

V gene TRBV30 combines with J gene TRBJ2-1; the TCRdb call, TRBD1, lacks DNA for checking. The CDR3 runs to 15 residues. CDR1 GTSNPN and CDR2 SVGIG come from the germline V gene (reference sequence). This CDR3 is CAWKRGRAAKNEQFF.

This clonotype shows up as medium-sized by frequency. V and J are TRBV11-2 and TRBJ2-1; TCRdb selects TRBD2, and the lack of DNA leaves this call unchecked. The CDR3 totals 15 residues. The germline V gene has CDR1 SGHAT and CDR2 FQNNGV. CDR3 amino acids: CASSFTSGSYNEQFF.

The chain uses TRBV19 and TRBJ2-2; TCRdb lists TRBD2, though no DNA is available to test this call. Germline CDR1 is LNHDA and CDR2 is SQIVND (reference sequence). The CDR3 spans 15 residues. The CDR3 is CASSMSLAGTGELFF.

This clonotype registers hyperexpanded by frequency. J is TRBJ2-5 and V is TRBV29-1; checking the TCRdb D call of TRBD1 is not possible without DNA. Germline CDR1 reads SQVTM; CDR2 reads ANQGSEA. The CDR3 consists of 12 residues. The CDR3 reads CSVRDPQETQYF.

This rearrangement joins TRBV28 to TRBJ2-7; TCRdb's D call of TRBD1 is untestable without DNA. Germline V gene sequence: CDR1 MDHEN, CDR2 SYDVKM. The CDR3 contains 14 residues. This chain's CDR3 is CASSFREGTYEQYF.

This clonotype shows up as medium-sized by frequency. The chain recombines TRBV27 with TRBJ2-1; TCRdb's D call, TRBD2, is unchecked because there is no DNA. This CDR3 is built from 15 residues. The V gene's germline CDR1 is MNHEY and CDR2 SMNVEV (reference sequence). The CDR3 region is CASIKTSGVYNEQFF.

This clonotype is classed as medium-sized (0.01 to 0.1%) by frequency. V gene TRBV7-9 combines with J gene TRBJ1-4; TCRdb selects TRBD1, and the lack of DNA leaves this call unchecked. This CDR3 has 14 amino acids. Germline CDR1 SEHNR, CDR2 FQNEAQ (reference sequence). The CDR3 sequence: CASSKGQGNEKLFF. Full variable domain (missing parts from reference TRBV7-9 and TRBJ1-4): DTGVSQNPRHKITKRGQNVTFRCDPISEHNRLYWYRQTLGQGPEFLTYFQNEAQLEKSRLLSDRFSAERPKGSFSTLEIQRTEQGDSAMYLCASSKGQGNEKLFFGSGTQLSVL.

This clonotype is labeled medium-sized based on frequency. The V and J genes are TRBV20-1 and TRBJ2-1; TCRdb indicates TRBD1, and absent DNA this call remains unverified. The CDR3 sequence is 14 residues long. Germline CDR1 DFQATT, CDR2 SNEGSKA (reference sequence). CDR3 loop: CSARTGAEYNEQFF.